What follows are 29 T cell receptor beta chains derived from one specimen sequenced in a study of blood T cell repertoires in COVID-19. Data came from immunoSEQ multiplex PCR; TCRdb stores just in-frame clones and leaves some out. The data contain some 80,000 clones, 85% of them seen just once; the ten biggest clones take up 15% to 20%. The sequencing sample was made of peripheral blood. The receptors stem from a man at least 80 years old with active or convalescent COVID-19.

The chain joins TRBV14 to TRBJ1-1; 9 nucleotides align to TRBD1. Germline trimming cut 1 base from V and 11 bases from J; bases unmatched to any gene: 5. Per germline, CDR1 SGHDN and CDR2 FVKESK. The CDR3 is 13 residues long. The CDR3 region is CASSQVQGANAFF. For the CDR3, the DNA is TGTGCCAGCAGCCAAGTACAGGGGGCGAATGCTTTCTTT.

The V call is TRBV28, the J call TRBJ2-3; the D gene is possibly TRBD2 (7 bases). Trimming took 4 bases from V and 0 from J, leaving 11 bases between them. The CDR3 spans 15 residues. CDR1 MDHEN and CDR2 SYDVKM come from the germline V gene. The CDR3 DNA is TGTGCCAGCAGTTCAGCGGGGACAAGCACAGATACGCAGTATTTT. Residues: CASSSAGTSTDTQYF.

The chain recombines TRBV2 with TRBJ1-4, with TRBD1 identical over 7 bases. Germline trimming cut 6 bases from V and 8 bases from J; bases unmatched to any gene: 12. The germline V gene has CDR1 SNHLY and CDR2 FYNNEI. This CDR3 region has 15 residues. The CDR3: CASRDRTVWGEKLFF. The CDR3, as DNA: TGTGCCAGCAGGGACAGGACTGTGTGGGGGGAAAAACTGTTTTTT.

This chain uses TRBV28 with TRBJ1-5, with D tentatively TRBD1 (6 bases). This CDR3 contains 18 residues. In germline, CDR1 is MDHEN, CDR2 SYDVKM. V was pared by 3 bases and J by 0 bases, with 18 bases between. Here the CDR3 DNA reads TGTGCCAGCAGTTTGGTCGCGCAGGGACACTATAGCAATCAGCCCCAGCATTTT. Amino acids: CASSLVAQGHYSNQPQHF.

The table lists this clone with a count of one. The DNA for the CDR3 is TGTGCCAGCAGCTCCGGTCCAGTGAGGTATGGCTACACCTTC. It specifies CASSSGPVRYGYTF. The rearrangement links TRBV5-6 to TRBJ1-2; no clear D. Trimming took off 3 bases at V and 5 bases at J, with 14 bases between the two ends. CDR1 and CDR2 (germline): SGHDT, YYEEEE. The CDR3 has 14 amino acids. Full variable domain (missing parts from reference TRBV5-6 and TRBJ1-2): DAGVTQSPTHLIKTRGQQVTLRCSPKSGHDTVSWYQQALGQGPQFIFQYYEEEERQRGNFPDRFSGHQFPNYSSELNVNALLLGDSALYLCASSSGPVRYGYTFGSGTRLTVV.

This clone was detected only once. The chain employs TRBV6-1 and TRBJ1-4; D might be TRBD1 (6 bases). With 3 bases removed from V and 6 bases from J, the gap between germline ends came to 14 bases. Looked up from germline, CDR1 is MNHNS and CDR2 is SASEGT. This CDR3 is 15 amino acids long. This CDR3 is CASSDLGDRHEKLFF. The CDR3 coding sequence is TGTGCCAGCAGTGACCTGGGTGACAGGCATGAAAAACTGTTTTTT.

V usage is TRBV24-1 and J usage is TRBJ2-7; D might be TRBD1 (5 bases). V was pared by 9 bases and J by 0 bases, with 20 bases between. There are 16 residues in the CDR3. Germline V gene lookup returns CDR1 KGHDR and CDR2 SFDVKD. In DNA form, the CDR3 reads TGTGCCACCCTTGGGAATTGGGGCGGTTCCTCCTACGAGCAGTACGTC. This translates into CATLGNWGGSSYEQYV.

The chain joins TRBV6-5 to TRBJ2-2; the D gene is possibly TRBD2 (5 bases). This CDR3 region has 14 residues. The ends were cut back, 6 bases at V and 0 bases at J, with 8 bases in the middle. Looked up from germline, CDR1 is MNHEY and CDR2 is SVGAGI. The CDR3 protein is CASSKLANTGELFF. CDR3 coding DNA: TGTGCCAGCAGCAAACTAGCGAACACCGGGGAGCTGTTTTTT.

The chain uses TRBV27 and TRBJ1-1, with 11 bases aligning to TRBD1. The length of the CDR3 is 17 residues. Germline V gene lookup returns CDR1 MNHEY and CDR2 SMNVEV (reference sequence). The V gene end was trimmed by 6 bases and the J gene end by 2 bases; junction bases not matched to a gene: 11. As DNA, the CDR3 is TGTGCCAGCAGACCCGGACAGGGGGCGTCGAGCAACACTGAAGCTTTCTTT. Protein product: CASRPGQGASSNTEAFF.

The chain joins TRBV6-5 to TRBJ1-5, with 10 nucleotides matching TRBD1. After removal of 6 bases from V and 2 bases from J, the junction contained 4 bases not matched to a gene. The length of the CDR3 is 15 residues. Germline V gene lookup returns CDR1 MNHEY and CDR2 SVGAGI. The CDR3 protein is CASRDRGFGNQPQHF. The DNA for the CDR3 is TGTGCCAGCAGGGACAGGGGGTTTGGCAATCAGCCCCAGCATTTT.

The V and J genes are TRBV6-5 and TRBJ2-2; no firm D call. Trimming pared 3 bases from V and 8 bases from J, leaving 7 bases between. The CDR3 spans 12 residues. The germline V gene encodes CDR1 MNHEY and CDR2 SVGAGI. Here the CDR3 reads CASSYRGGELFF. CDR3 bases: TGTGCCAGCAGTTATAGAGGAGGGGAGCTGTTTTTT.

This clone was picked up many times. J is TRBJ2-2 and V is TRBV11-2; TRBD2 might be the D (5 bases). Germline values: CDR1 SGHAT, CDR2 FQNNGV. V shed 4 bases and J shed 5 bases, with 11 bases lying between them. The CDR3 consists of 14 residues. The CDR3 DNA is TGTGCCAGCAGCTCAACGAGGAGGACCGGGGAGCTGTTTTTT. It encodes CASSSTRRTGELFF.

This rearrangement joins TRBV5-1 to TRBJ1-4; 8 bases agree with TRBD1. Germline V gives CDR1 SGHRS, CDR2 YFSETQ. CDR3 length: 14 residues. Trimming cost V 5 bases and J 6 bases; bases outside gene matches: 6. The DNA for the CDR3 is TGCGCCAGCAGTTTACAGGGGGGAGATGAAAAACTGTTTTTT. Amino acids: CASSLQGGDEKLFF.

The chain recombines TRBV18 with TRBJ1-1; maybe TRBD1 (5 bases). V lost 2 bases and J lost 2, with 12 bases in between. The CDR3 is 15 amino acids. Germline CDR1 and CDR2: KGHSH and LQKENI. CDR3 DNA sequence: TGTGCCAGCTCACCAGGGACGGGGGGAAACACTGAAGCTTTCTTT. It translates to CASSPGTGGNTEAFF.

The chain couples TRBV7-3 to TRBJ1-2; D unresolved. The V end lost 3 bases, the J end lost 8 bases, and 13 bases lay between the germline ends. Germline V CDR1 and CDR2: SGHTA, FQGTGA. CDR3 length: 13 residues. This CDR3 is CASSFRDYGGYTF. The CDR3 DNA reads TGTGCCAGCAGCTTTCGGGATTACGGGGGCTACACCTTC.

This clone was detected only once. The chain joins TRBV6-5 to TRBJ2-3; unclear D gene. This CDR3 is 11 amino acids long. Germline CDR1 MNHEY, CDR2 SVGAGI. Trimming shortened V by 5 bases and J by 6 bases, and 6 bases separated the two germline ends. The CDR3 coding sequence is TGTGCCAGCAGTCGTTTCGATACGCAGTATTTT. It yields the protein CASSRFDTQYF.

There are a few counts of this clone. The rearrangement joins TRBV14 to TRBJ1-1, with a tentative D call TRBD1 (6 bases). The CDR3 consists of 14 residues. V shed 5 bases and J shed 3 bases, with 13 bases lying between them. CDR1 is SGHDN, CDR2 FVKESK, per germline. The CDR3 region is CASSYRASYTEAFF. The DNA of the CDR3 is TGTGCCAGCAGCTACAGGGCGAGCTACACTGAAGCTTTCTTT.

The chain is built from TRBV28 and TRBJ1-5; 7 positions agree with TRBD1. Looked up from germline, CDR1 is MDHEN and CDR2 is SYDVKM. The CDR3 is 14 amino acids. The J segment lost 4 bases and the V segment lost 4 bases, leaving 4 bases of the junction unmatched. The CDR3 nucleotides are TGTGCCAGCAGTTCCAGACAGGGTAATCAGCCCCAGCATTTT. Amino acids: CASSSRQGNQPQHF.

This clone appeared once. This chain links TRBV2 with TRBJ1-6; no firm D call. The germline V gene encodes CDR1 SNHLY and CDR2 FYNNEI. Between the trimmed V and J ends, which lost 5 bases and 7 bases, there was a span of 18 bases. The CDR3 has 16 amino acids. CDR3 bases: TGTGCCAGCAGTAAAGGAGGGCCCGCCATAAATTCACCCCTCCACTTT. Protein product: CASSKGGPAINSPLHF.

V is TRBV2 and J is TRBJ1-5; 8 bases are shared with TRBD1. Trimming removed 5 bases from V and 0 bases from J; junction bases left unmatched: 9. This CDR3 has 17 amino acids. Germline V gene lookup returns CDR1 SNHLY and CDR2 FYNNEI. For the CDR3, the DNA is TGTGCCAGCAGTCGGGACAGGCCCCTCTATAGCAATCAGCCCCAGCATTTT. Translating it yields CASSRDRPLYSNQPQHF.

This chain links TRBV7-9 with TRBJ1-1; D may be TRBD1 (6 bases). Trimming removed 5 bases from V and 0 bases from J, with 13 bases in between. The CDR3 spans 15 residues. Germline CDR1 reads SEHNR; CDR2 reads FQNEAQ (reference sequence). The chain's CDR3 is CASSGRTAVNTEAFF. DNA for the CDR3: TGTGCCAGCAGCGGACGGACAGCCGTGAACACTGAAGCTTTCTTT.

The chain couples TRBV5-1 to TRBJ2-1; TRBD2 aligns across 8 bases. V gave up 3 bases and J gave up 2 bases; unmatched junction bases: 4. Germline CDR1 and CDR2: SGHRS and YFSETQ. This CDR3 is built from 15 residues. Here the CDR3 DNA reads TGCGCCAGCAGCTCACCGGGAGGGCCCTACAATGAGCAGTTCTTC. Translating gives CASSSPGGPYNEQFF.

This clone was seen only a few times. The CDR3 DNA follows: TGTGCCAGCAGCGCAAAACCACCGGGACACAATCAGCCCCAGCATTTT. This translates into CASSAKPPGHNQPQHF. The chain combines TRBV7-3 with TRBJ1-5; tentatively, D is TRBD1 (6 bases). This CDR3 is built from 16 residues. Germline CDR1 SGHTA, CDR2 FQGTGA. Trimming left V 5 bases short and J 3 bases short, with 17 bases between.

The genes are TRBV11-2 and TRBJ2-3; D call uncertain. With 1 base removed from V and 5 bases from J, the gap between germline ends came to 10 bases. From germline, CDR1 is SGHAT and CDR2 FQNNGV. The CDR3 is 14 residues long. This CDR3 reads CASSLGLLEDTQYF. CDR3 bases: TGTGCCAGCAGCTTAGGACTGCTCGAAGATACGCAGTATTTT.

V usage is TRBV7-2 and J usage is TRBJ1-1; tentative D call: TRBD1 (5 bases). Germline loops: CDR1 SGHTA, CDR2 FQGNSA. This CDR3 has 18 residues. V gave up 3 bases and J gave up 4 bases, with 24 bases separating them. This chain's CDR3 is CASSFGDGGGLRVTEAFF. The CDR3 nucleotides read TGTGCCAGCAGCTTCGGAGATGGGGGGGGACTTCGGGTCACTGAAGCTTTCTTT.

The chain uses TRBV6-6 and TRBJ1-1, with a tentative D call TRBD1 (6 bases). V was cut by 1 base and J by 0 bases, with 9 bases left in between. Germline V lookup: CDR1 MNHNY, CDR2 SVGAGI (reference sequence). The length of the CDR3 is 15 residues. As DNA, the CDR3 is TGTGCCAGCAGTTACTTGGGACAAATGAACACTGAAGCTTTCTTT. Translated, it gives CASSYLGQMNTEAFF.

The chain has TRBV30 and TRBJ2-3, with D tentatively TRBD1 (6 bases). V dropped 3 bases and J dropped 0 bases, with 7 bases sitting between them. The germline CDR1 and CDR2 sequences are GTSNPN and SVGIG (reference sequence). The CDR3 sequence is 13 residues long. As DNA, the CDR3 is TGTGCCTGGAGGACAGGTAGCACAGATACGCAGTATTTT. This sequence encodes CAWRTGSTDTQYF.

This chain uses TRBV3-1 (or the pseudogene TRBV3-2) with TRBJ1-1, with a possible D match to TRBD1 (6 bases). Trimming left V 4 bases short and J 3 bases short, with 9 bases between. This CDR3 contains 13 residues. CDR1 and CDR2 from the germline V gene are LGHDT and YNNKEL (reference sequence). The CDR3 sequence: CASSPGQYTEAFF. The CDR3 DNA is TGTGCCAGCAGCCCCGGACAGTACACTGAAGCTTTCTTT.

This clone was observed a few times. The rearrangement uses TRBV28 and TRBJ1-2; tentative D call: TRBD1 (5 bases). Germline V gene data show CDR1 as MDHEN and CDR2 as SYDVKM. This CDR3 is built from 15 residues. Trimming took off 3 bases at V and 7 bases at J, with 18 bases between the two ends. This CDR3 is CASSFSTGVLRGYTF. CDR3 sequence (DNA): TGTGCCAGCAGTTTCTCCACGGGGGTTCTGCGTGGCTACACCTTC.